The clone carrying this TCR beta chain was seen a few times. What it binds is not known. This record comes from a study of CD8 T cells in ankylosing spondylitis. General study findings and limits: Disease-linked clones were reportedly significantly enriched in matched ankylosing spondylitis synovial fluid. Apparently characteristic of ankylosing spondylitis blood was a TCR beta motif (fewer than 10 highly homologous variants). Disease-linked clones were CD8+ and relatively rare in peripheral blood.

TCRdb used MiXCR to reprocess the 5' RACE reads, holding one entry per CDR3 protein. The data show approximately 550,000 distinct CDR3 sequences, 9.5% to 15% seen once. The V segment lost 7 bases and the J segment 1 base; nucleotides outside the gene matches: 6. The CDR3 is 14 amino acids. Per germline, CDR1 SGHVS and CDR2 FQNEAQ. The sample taken for sequencing was blood, either unsorted or a sorted T cell fraction (not recorded which). The clonotype was recovered from a male donor with ankylosing spondylitis. The chain links TRBV7-8 to TRBJ1-1; 7 bases are a match to TRBD1. The CDR3 DNA follows: TGTGCCAGCACCACAGGGGATTCGAACACTGAAGCTTTCTTT. Its protein is CASTTGDSNTEAFF.